This TCR beta chain came from a study of T-cell reconstitution after alpha-beta-depleted transplantation in children. Study findings and constraints: Expanded graft clones numbering several hundred reportedly gave rise to alpha-beta T cells about two months after transplant. Surviving recipient T cells and thymic progenitors produced the high day-60 TCRbeta diversity seen in some patients.

Unique molecular identifiers featured in how the TCRbeta library was prepared. TCRdb re-derived calls from the PCR reads in MiXCR, one entry per CDR3 protein. The table records 200,000 to 300,000 distinct CDR3 sequences, roughly a quarter of them present only once. The CDR3 is made up of 17 amino acids. Germline CDR1 SGHTA, CDR2 FQGNSA. V gave up 5 bases and J gave up 1 base; unmatched junction bases: 12. To note about this clonotype: As yet, its antigen is unknown.

This TCR came from a female patient aged 2-15 years who had a stem cell transplant for congenital amegakaryocytic thrombocytopenia, so the T cells may come from the graft donor. This specimen consisted of PBMCs, mostly from graft donor cells, obtained 360 days after TCRalphabeta/CD19-depleted stem cell transplant. This chain joins TRBV7-2 and TRBJ2-3; TRBD2 aligns across 7 bases. This CDR3 is CASSTRALADRTDTQYF. CDR3 nucleotide sequence: TGTGCCAGCAGCACCCGGGCCCTAGCGGACCGCACAGATACGCAGTATTTT.